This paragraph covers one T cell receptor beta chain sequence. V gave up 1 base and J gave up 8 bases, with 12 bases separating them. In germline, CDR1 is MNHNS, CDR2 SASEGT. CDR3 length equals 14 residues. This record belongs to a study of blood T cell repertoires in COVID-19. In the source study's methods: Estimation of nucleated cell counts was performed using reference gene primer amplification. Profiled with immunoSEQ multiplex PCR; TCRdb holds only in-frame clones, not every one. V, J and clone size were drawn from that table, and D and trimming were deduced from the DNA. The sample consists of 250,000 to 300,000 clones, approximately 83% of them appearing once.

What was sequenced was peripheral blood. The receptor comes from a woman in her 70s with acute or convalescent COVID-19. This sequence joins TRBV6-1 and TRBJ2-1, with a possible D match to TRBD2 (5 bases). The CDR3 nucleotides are TGTGCCAGCAGTGAAGGTTTGGAGGTAGATGAGCAGTTCTTC. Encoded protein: CASSEGLEVDEQFF.